One sample yielded the 27 T cell receptor beta chains listed below, sequenced in a study of T-cell reconstitution after alpha-beta-depleted transplantation in children (dated by TCRdb to the mid-2010s). Libraries came from PCR. Sequencing used an Illumina HiSeq 2500. To normalize quantification of the TCRbeta repertoire, the TCR libraries were built with molecular barcoding that relied on unique molecular identifiers. Starting from the raw public reads, TCRdb applied fastp trimming at Q25, assembled clones with MiXCR and retained in-frame beta chains. Rows with a matching CDR3 protein are joined into one entry that keeps the most common DNA and genes. This sample gives approximately 390,000 distinct CDR3 sequences in total; roughly a tenth of them show up just once. In total, the top ten clones hold 4.5% to 7% of the sample. Sequenced here: PBMCs from the stem cell graft donor, sampled from the stem cell graft. The origin of the receptors is a human donor who donated a stem cell graft to a child with acute myeloid leukemia.

This clonotype was counted ten times or more. The rearrangement joins TRBV5-1 to TRBJ2-7, with D perhaps assigned TRBD1 or TRBD2 (6 bases each). The germline CDR1 and CDR2 sequences are SGHRS and YFSETQ. This CDR3 is built from 13 residues. The germline V and J ends were trimmed by 0 bases and 8 bases, with 12 bases remaining between them. The DNA for the CDR3 is TGCGCCAGCAGCTTGGTCCCGGGGGCTAAGCAGTACGTC. Translating it yields CASSLVPGAKQYV.

This clonotype was picked up many times. The gene calls are TRBV28 and TRBJ2-5; D may be TRBD1 (5 bases). V was trimmed by 5 bases and J by 5 bases, leaving 18 bases between them. CDR1 MDHEN and CDR2 SYDVKM come from the germline V gene. The CDR3 totals 15 residues. CDR3 in amino acids: CASSPRTRSLETQYF. In nucleotides, the CDR3 is TGTGCCAGCAGTCCCCGGACAAGATCTTTGGAGACCCAGTACTTC. Drawing the rest from reference TRBV28 and TRBJ2-5, the complete variable domain is DVKVTQSSRYLVKRTGEKVFLECVQDMDHENMFWYRQDPGLGLRLIYFSYDVKMKEKGDIPEGYSVSREKKERFSLILESASTNQTSMYLCASSPRTRSLETQYFGPGTRLLVL.

The V gene is TRBV6-5, the J gene TRBJ2-5; TRBD2 agrees at 15 bases. CDR1 MNHEY and CDR2 SVGAGI come from the germline V gene. Trimming cost V 0 bases and J 2 bases; bases outside gene matches: 4. The CDR3 runs to 18 residues. In nucleotides, the CDR3 is TGTGCCAGCAGTTACTCGGGACTAGCGGGAGGAAAGCAAGAGACCCAGTACTTC. It encodes CASSYSGLAGGKQETQYF.

This clonotype turned up a few times. V is TRBV10-3 and J is TRBJ2-1, with 8 bases fitting TRBD1. V gave up 9 bases and J gave up 2 bases; unmatched junction bases: 9. The CDR3 consists of 15 residues. Germline V gene lookup returns CDR1 ENHRY and CDR2 SYGVKD. The CDR3 sequence: CAISTGGITYNEQFF. The CDR3 DNA reads TGTGCCATAAGTACAGGGGGGATTACCTACAATGAGCAGTTCTTC.

The CDR3 DNA reads TGCAGCGTTGAGCACGGTCGGGAGACCCAGTACTTC. Residues: CSVEHGRETQYF. This chain uses TRBV29-1 with TRBJ2-5; D is unresolved. Deletions cut 3 bases from V and 5 bases from J, with 10 bases between. This CDR3 region has 12 residues. In germline, CDR1 is SQVTM, CDR2 ANQGSEA.

This clonotype appeared many times. The V gene is TRBV6-5, the J gene TRBJ2-3, with a weak D call TRBD1 (5 bases). CDR1 and CDR2 (germline): MNHEY, SVGAGI. Trimming took 4 bases from V and 4 from J, leaving 12 bases between them. This CDR3 contains 14 residues. CDR3 residues: CASSLMKGSDTQYF. The DNA for the CDR3 is TGTGCCAGCAGTTTAATGAAGGGGTCAGATACGCAGTATTTT.

The table lists this clonotype with many counts. A junction end diverges from the germline sequence, so it may reflect a read error. This chain joins TRBV29-1 and TRBJ2-4; 10 bases fit TRBD1. CDR1 is SQVTM and CDR2 is ANQGSEA in the germline V gene. This CDR3 contains 16 residues. CDR3: CSVGGAGTGATNIQYF. The CDR3 bases are TGCAGCGTGGGGGGAGCCGGGACAGGGGCCACAAACATTCAGTACTTC.

This chain connects TRBV5-1 to TRBJ1-4, with TRBD1 matching 12 bases. From germline, CDR1 is SGHRS and CDR2 YFSETQ. The trim removed 3 bases at V and 7 bases at J, leaving 7 bases unmatched. The CDR3 contains 16 residues. CDR3 nucleotides: TGCGCCAGCAGCTCGGGACAGGGGGCCATTTCTGAAAAACTGTTTTTT. Protein: CASSSGQGAISEKLFF. Full variable domain (remainder filled in from reference TRBV5-1 and TRBJ1-4): KAGVTQTPRYLIKTRGQQVTLSCSPISGHRSVSWYQQTPGQGLQFLFEYFSETQRNKGNFPGRFSGRQFSNSRSEMNVSTLELGDSALYLCASSSGQGAISEKLFFGSGTQLSVL.

This clonotype was counted between two and nine times. The rearrangement links TRBV6-2 or TRBV6-3 to TRBJ1-1; D possibly corresponds to TRBD1 (5 bases). V lost 5 bases and J lost 4, with 14 bases in between. This CDR3 is 14 amino acids long. The germline gives CDR1 MNHEY, CDR2 SVGEGT. CDR3 DNA: TGTGCCAGCAGTGCTAAACAGGAATTCACTGAAGCTTTCTTT. Residues: CASSAKQEFTEAFF.

This clonotype has just a few counts. The genes are TRBV6-1 and TRBJ1-1; D unresolved. The CDR3 covers 14 residues. Trimming cost V 8 bases and J 3 bases, with 16 bases left between them. Germline V lookup: CDR1 MNHNS, CDR2 SASEGT. The CDR3 bases are TGTGCCAGCTGGTTGGGTCTTGAGCACACTGAAGCTTTCTTT. It specifies CASWLGLEHTEAFF.

The chain joins TRBV15 to TRBJ2-3; TRBD2 agrees at 7 bases. CDR1 and CDR2 (germline): LNHNV, YYDKDF (reference sequence). V lost 3 bases and J lost 2; bases outside the gene matches: 11. The CDR3 runs to 17 residues. The CDR3 sequence: CATSRTSPLAVTDTQYF. CDR3 nucleotide sequence: TGTGCCACCAGCAGGACGTCACCCCTAGCGGTCACAGATACGCAGTATTTT.

The table lists this clonotype with a few counts. The junction departs from the called germline gene at one end, perhaps through a read error. Here the CDR3 reads CASSLGHTDTQYF. CDR3 sequence (DNA): TGTGCTAGCAGCTTAGGACACACAGATACGCAGTATTTT. V usage is TRBV7-7 and J usage is TRBJ2-3; possible D gene TRBD1, 5 bases. CDR3 length: 13 residues. The V gene's germline CDR1 is SSHAT and CDR2 FNYEAQ (reference sequence).

The table lists this clonotype with a few counts. The chain uses TRBV7-2 and TRBJ2-2; TRBD2 aligns across 13 bases. This CDR3 is 17 amino acids long. The germline V gene encodes CDR1 SGHTA and CDR2 FQGNSA. The junction had 5 bases not matched to a gene; V was cut back by 2 bases and J by 5 bases. The CDR3 loop is CASSLPRTSGSTGELFF. The CDR3 region has the DNA TGTGCCAGCAGCTTACCCAGGACTAGCGGGAGTACCGGGGAGCTGTTTTTT.

This clonotype was detected many times. This chain uses TRBV27 with TRBJ1-4; D is possibly TRBD1 (5 bases). V lost 4 bases and J 8 bases, leaving 11 bases between the germline ends. CDR3 length: 13 amino acids. CDR1 MNHEY and CDR2 SMNVEV come from the germline V gene (reference sequence). CDR3 DNA sequence: TGTGCCAGCAGTTACGGGGGTGGCGAAAAACTGTTTTTT. It translates to CASSYGGGEKLFF.

This clonotype was seen a few times. The chain links TRBV4-2 to TRBJ2-5; possibly TRBD1 for D (6 bases). V gave up 4 bases and J gave up 1 base, with 19 bases separating them. There are 17 residues in the CDR3. Germline V gene data show CDR1 as LGHNA and CDR2 as YNFKEQ. The CDR3 reads CASSLSQGLGAQETQYF. The CDR3 nucleotides read TGTGCCAGCAGCCTGTCCCAGGGGTTGGGGGCCCAAGAGACCCAGTACTTC.

The gene calls are TRBV12-3 or TRBV12-4 and TRBJ2-2; D uncertain. This CDR3 contains 14 residues. V gave up 4 bases and J gave up 4 bases, with 10 bases separating them. CDR3 DNA sequence: TGTGCCAGCAGTTCTGACTTTGTCACCGGGGAGCTGTTTTTT. It encodes CASSSDFVTGELFF.

This clonotype was observed at least ten times. V usage is TRBV5-1 and J usage is TRBJ1-2; 10 bases map to TRBD1. Trimming took 4 bases from V and 6 from J; bases not matched to a gene: 6. Germline assignment: CDR1 SGHRS and CDR2 YFSETQ. The length of the CDR3 is 14 residues. For the CDR3, the DNA is TGCGCCAGCAGCCAAGACAGGGGGCTGGATGGCTACACCTTC. This encodes CASSQDRGLDGYTF.

The chain uses TRBV20-1 and TRBJ2-3; maybe TRBD2 (6 bases). V was trimmed by 3 bases and J by 6 bases, leaving 19 bases between them. Germline lookup yields CDR1 DFQATT and CDR2 SNEGSKA (reference sequence). CDR3 length: 15 residues. The chain's CDR3 is CSARGWSGQTDTQYF. Here the CDR3 DNA reads TGCAGTGCTAGGGGGTGGAGCGGGCAGACTGATACGCAGTATTTT.

This clonotype was counted at least ten times. The genes are TRBV20-1 and TRBJ2-2; no reliable D call. The V gene lost 6 bases and the J gene lost 5 bases, with 22 bases spanning the gap. Germline lookup yields CDR1 DFQATT and CDR2 SNEGSKA (reference sequence). The CDR3 spans 16 residues. The CDR3 is CSARKILGAATGELFF. Written as DNA, the CDR3 is TGCAGTGCCAGAAAAATATTAGGCGCGGCGACCGGGGAGCTGTTTTTT.

Notes on this clonotype: An end of the junction differs from the germline gene, which may be a read error. V and J are TRBV5-6 and TRBJ1-5; TRBD1 is a possible D gene (6 bases). This CDR3 is built from 15 residues. Germline V gene data show CDR1 as SGHDT and CDR2 as YYEEEE. The CDR3 loop is CVSSLEGHLNQPQHF. The CDR3 DNA follows: TGTGTCAGCAGCTTGGAGGGACACCTCAATCAGCCCCAGCATTTT.

This clonotype was seen a few times. V usage is TRBV7-9 and J usage is TRBJ2-1; the D is unclear. The CDR3 runs 11 residues. Looked up from germline, CDR1 is SEHNR and CDR2 is FQNEAQ (reference sequence). V dropped 1 base and J dropped 15 bases, with 10 bases sitting between them. The CDR3 coding sequence is TGTGCCAGCAGCTTAGATGCCGTAGGGTTCTTC. Its translation: CASSLDAVGFF.

The chain combines TRBV7-9 with TRBJ2-3; TRBD2 aligns across 9 bases. The junction had 15 bases not matched to a gene; V was cut back by 5 bases and J by 6 bases. The CDR3 has 17 residues. Germline CDR1 and CDR2: SEHNR and FQNEAQ (reference sequence). The CDR3 loop is CASSRLAGVMVYDTQYF. The CDR3 bases are TGTGCCAGCAGCAGATTAGCGGGAGTAATGGTCTACGATACGCAGTATTTT. Full variable domain (rest looked up from reference TRBV7-9 and TRBJ2-3): DTGVSQNPRHKITKRGQNVTFRCDPISEHNRLYWYRQTLGQGPEFLTYFQNEAQLEKSRLLSDRFSAERPKGSFSTLEIQRTEQGDSAMYLCASSRLAGVMVYDTQYFGPGTRLTVL.

This clonotype was counted a few times. The chain combines TRBV9 with TRBJ2-7, with D perhaps matching TRBD1 or TRBD2 (5 bases each). Germline V CDR1 and CDR2: SGDLS, YYNGEE. The CDR3 contains 15 residues. The V end lost 3 bases, the J end lost 0 bases, and 13 bases lay between the germline ends. CDR3 DNA sequence: TGTGCCAGCAGCGCACACGGGACCAGCTCCTACGAGCAGTACTTC. This translates into CASSAHGTSSYEQYF.

This clonotype has only a few counts. The chain uses TRBV10-3 and TRBJ2-7, with D perhaps TRBD2 (6 bases). The CDR3 length is 14 residues. The germline V and J ends were trimmed by 5 bases and 0 bases, with 11 bases remaining between them. Germline V gene lookup returns CDR1 ENHRY and CDR2 SYGVKD. CDR3 sequence: CAISPRDSSYEQYF. As DNA, the CDR3 is TGTGCCATCAGTCCCCGGGACTCCTCCTACGAGCAGTACTTC.

Turning to this clonotype: The missing conserved phenylalanine or tryptophan at the end of this CDR3 makes a read error likely. The genes are TRBV12-3 or TRBV12-4 and TRBJ1-5; D uncertain. Trimming cost V 4 bases and J 2 bases, with 12 bases left between them. The CDR3 covers 15 residues. Here the CDR3 reads CASSSQRWGNQPQHL. The CDR3 coding sequence is TGTGCCAGCAGTTCTCAGCGTTGGGGCAATCAGCCCCAGCATTTG.

The chain joins TRBV5-1 to TRBJ2-3; D may be TRBD1 (5 bases). The CDR3 totals 16 residues. The V and J ends lost 4 bases and 5 bases respectively, with 20 bases between them. The germline V gene has CDR1 SGHRS and CDR2 YFSETQ. CDR3 sequence: CASSLGAGMAQDTQYF. CDR3 in DNA: TGCGCCAGCAGCCTTGGGGCAGGGATGGCCCAAGATACGCAGTATTTT.

CDR3 DNA sequence: TGTGCCAGCAGTTACCTGGGGGAGTATTCGAGCGGCTACACCTTC. The encoded protein is CASSYLGEYSSGYTF. This chain joins TRBV6-2 or TRBV6-3 and TRBJ1-2, with D possibly being TRBD1 (5 bases). The CDR3 length is 15 residues. From germline, CDR1 is MNHEY and CDR2 SVGEGT. Trimming stripped 2 bases from V and 8 bases from J, with 18 bases between.